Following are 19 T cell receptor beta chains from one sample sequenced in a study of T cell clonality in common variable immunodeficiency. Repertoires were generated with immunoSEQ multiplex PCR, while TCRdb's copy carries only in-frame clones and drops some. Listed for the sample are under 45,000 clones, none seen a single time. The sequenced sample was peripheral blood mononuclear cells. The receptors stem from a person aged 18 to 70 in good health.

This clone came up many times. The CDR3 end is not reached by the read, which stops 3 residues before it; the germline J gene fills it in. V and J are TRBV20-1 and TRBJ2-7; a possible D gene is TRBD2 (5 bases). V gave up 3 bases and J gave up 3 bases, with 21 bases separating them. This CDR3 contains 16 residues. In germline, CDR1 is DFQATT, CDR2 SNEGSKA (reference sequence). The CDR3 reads CSASEVGGYGNYEQYF. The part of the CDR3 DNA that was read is TGCAGTGCTAGTGAGGTAGGCGGGTATGGGAACTACGAG.

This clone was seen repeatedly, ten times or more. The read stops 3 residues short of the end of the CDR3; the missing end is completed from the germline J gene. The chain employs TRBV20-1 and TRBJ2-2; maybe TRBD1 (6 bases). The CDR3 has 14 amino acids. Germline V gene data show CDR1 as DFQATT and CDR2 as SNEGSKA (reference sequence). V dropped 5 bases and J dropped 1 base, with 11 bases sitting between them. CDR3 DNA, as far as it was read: TGCAGTGCTCCTACGGACAGGAACACCGGGGAG. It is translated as CSAPTDRNTGE. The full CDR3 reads CSAPTDRNTGELFF.

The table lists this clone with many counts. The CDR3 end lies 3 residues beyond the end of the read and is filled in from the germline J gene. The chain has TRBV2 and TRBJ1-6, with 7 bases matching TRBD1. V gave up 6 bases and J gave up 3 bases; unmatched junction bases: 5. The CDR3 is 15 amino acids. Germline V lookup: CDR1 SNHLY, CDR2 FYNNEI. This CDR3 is CASRGTANYNSPLHF. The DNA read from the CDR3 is TGTGCCAGCAGGGGGACAGCAAACTATAATTCACCC.

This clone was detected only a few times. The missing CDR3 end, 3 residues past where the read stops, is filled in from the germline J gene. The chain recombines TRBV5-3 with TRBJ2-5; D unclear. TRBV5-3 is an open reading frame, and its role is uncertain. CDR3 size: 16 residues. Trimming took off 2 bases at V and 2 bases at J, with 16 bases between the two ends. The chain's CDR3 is CARSFGRDSRQETQYF. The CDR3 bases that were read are TGTGCCAGAAGCTTCGGCCGCGACTCAAGGCAAGAGACC.

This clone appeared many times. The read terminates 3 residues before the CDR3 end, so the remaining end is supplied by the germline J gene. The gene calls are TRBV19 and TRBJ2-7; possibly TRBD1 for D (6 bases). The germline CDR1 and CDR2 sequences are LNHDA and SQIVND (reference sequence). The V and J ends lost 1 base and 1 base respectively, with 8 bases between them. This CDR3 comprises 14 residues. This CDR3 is CASSIGGQSYEQYF. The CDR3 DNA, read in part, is TGTGCCAGTAGTATAGGGGGACAATCCTACGAG. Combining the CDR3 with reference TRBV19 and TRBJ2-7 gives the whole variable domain DGGITQSPKYLFRKEGQNVTLSCEQNLNHDAMYWYRQDPGQGLRLIYYSQIVNDFQKGDIAEGYSVSREKKESFPLTVTSAQKNPTAFYLCASSIGGQSYEQYFGPGTRLTVT.

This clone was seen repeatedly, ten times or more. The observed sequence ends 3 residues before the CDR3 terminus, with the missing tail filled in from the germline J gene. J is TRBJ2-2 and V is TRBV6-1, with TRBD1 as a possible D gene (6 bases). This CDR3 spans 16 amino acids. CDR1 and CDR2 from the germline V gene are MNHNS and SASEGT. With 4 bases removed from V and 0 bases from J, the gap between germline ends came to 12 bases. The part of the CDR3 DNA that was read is TGTGCCAGCAGTGCCCGGGACACCACGAACACCGGGGAG. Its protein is CASSARDTTNTGE. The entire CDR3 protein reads CASSARDTTNTGELFF.

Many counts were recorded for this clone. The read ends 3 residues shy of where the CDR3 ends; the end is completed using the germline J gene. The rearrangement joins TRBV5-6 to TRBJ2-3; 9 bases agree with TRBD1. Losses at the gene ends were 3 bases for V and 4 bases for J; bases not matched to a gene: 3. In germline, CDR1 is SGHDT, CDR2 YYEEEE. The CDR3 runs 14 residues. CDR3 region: CASSWDRAADTQYF. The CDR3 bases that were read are TGTGCCAGCAGCTGGGACAGGGCGGCAGATACG.

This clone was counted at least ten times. The sequenced CDR3 bases are TGTGCCAGCAGCTTCTACACCGGGGAG. It codes for CASSFYTGE. The full CDR3 protein is CASSFYTGELFF. The chain has TRBV7-8 and TRBJ2-2; D gene uncertain. The read falls 3 residues short of the CDR3 end, and the missing part is taken from the germline J gene. The CDR3 length is 12 residues. The germline V and J ends were trimmed by 3 bases and 3 bases, with 2 bases remaining between them. From germline, CDR1 is SGHVS and CDR2 FQNEAQ.

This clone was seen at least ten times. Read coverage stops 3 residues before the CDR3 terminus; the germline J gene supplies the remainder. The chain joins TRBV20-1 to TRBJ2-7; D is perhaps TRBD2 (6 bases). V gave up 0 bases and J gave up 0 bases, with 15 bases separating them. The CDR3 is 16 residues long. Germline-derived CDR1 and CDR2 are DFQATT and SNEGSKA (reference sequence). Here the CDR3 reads CSARDTGLALSYEQYF. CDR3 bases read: TGCAGTGCTAGAGATACGGGGCTAGCGCTCTCCTACGAG.

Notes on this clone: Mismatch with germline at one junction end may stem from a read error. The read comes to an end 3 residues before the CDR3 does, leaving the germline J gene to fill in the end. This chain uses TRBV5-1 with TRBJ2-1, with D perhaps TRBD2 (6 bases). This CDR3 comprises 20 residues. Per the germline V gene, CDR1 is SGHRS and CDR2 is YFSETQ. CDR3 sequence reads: CASGLDGTVDWDFAYNEQFF. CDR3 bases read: TGCGCCAGCGGCTTGGACGGGACTGTCGACTGGGACTTTGCCTACAATGAG.

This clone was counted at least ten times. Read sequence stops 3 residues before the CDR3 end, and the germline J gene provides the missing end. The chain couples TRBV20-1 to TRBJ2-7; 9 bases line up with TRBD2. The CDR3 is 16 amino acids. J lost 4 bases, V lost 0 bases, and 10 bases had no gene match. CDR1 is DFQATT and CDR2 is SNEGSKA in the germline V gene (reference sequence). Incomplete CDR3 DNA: TGCAGTGCTAGAGATGATGCGGGCGGGAGGGCGTACGAG. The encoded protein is CSARDDAGGRAYE. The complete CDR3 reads CSARDDAGGRAYEQYF.

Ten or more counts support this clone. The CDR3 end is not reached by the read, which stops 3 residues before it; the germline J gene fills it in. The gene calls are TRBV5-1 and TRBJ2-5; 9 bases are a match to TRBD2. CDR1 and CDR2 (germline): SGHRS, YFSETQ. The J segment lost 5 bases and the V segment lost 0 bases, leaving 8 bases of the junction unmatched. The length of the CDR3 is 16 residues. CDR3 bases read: TGCGCCAGCAGCTTGGCCCTGCGGGAGGGCCGTGAGACC. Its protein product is CASSLALREGRET. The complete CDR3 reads CASSLALREGRETQYF.

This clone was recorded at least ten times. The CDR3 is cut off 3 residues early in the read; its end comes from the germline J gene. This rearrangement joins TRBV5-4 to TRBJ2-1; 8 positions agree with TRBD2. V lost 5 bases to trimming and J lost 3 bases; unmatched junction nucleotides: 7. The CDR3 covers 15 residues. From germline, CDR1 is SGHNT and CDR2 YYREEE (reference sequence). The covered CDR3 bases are TGTGCCAGCAGACCCCCGGGGGGGGACTACAATGAG. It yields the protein CASRPPGGDYNE. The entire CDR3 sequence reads CASRPPGGDYNEQFF.

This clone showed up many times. The sequenced part of the CDR3 DNA is TGTGCCAGCAGCTTATATGGAACTACCACCGGGGAG. This gives the protein CASSLYGTTTGE. The CDR3 reads in full as CASSLYGTTTGELFF. The chain combines TRBV7-2 with TRBJ2-2, with no clear D. The read gets to within 3 residues of the CDR3 end, and the germline J gene fills in the rest. From germline, CDR1 is SGHTA and CDR2 FQGNSA. The CDR3 is made up of 15 amino acids. V was shortened by 2 bases and J by 4 bases, with 11 bases between the two germline ends.

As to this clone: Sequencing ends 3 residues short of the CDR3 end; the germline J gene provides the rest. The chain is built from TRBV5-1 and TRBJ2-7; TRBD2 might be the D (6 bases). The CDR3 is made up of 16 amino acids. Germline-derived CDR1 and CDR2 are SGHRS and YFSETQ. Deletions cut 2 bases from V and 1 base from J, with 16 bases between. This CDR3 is CASSLAGGQGSYEQYF. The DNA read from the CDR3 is TGCGCCAGCAGCTTAGCGGGTGGCCAAGGGTCCTACGAG.

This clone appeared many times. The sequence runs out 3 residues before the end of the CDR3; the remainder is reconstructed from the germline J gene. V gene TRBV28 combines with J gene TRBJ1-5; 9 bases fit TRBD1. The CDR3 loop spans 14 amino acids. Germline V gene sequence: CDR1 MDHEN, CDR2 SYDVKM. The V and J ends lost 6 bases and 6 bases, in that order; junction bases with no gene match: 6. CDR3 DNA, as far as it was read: TGTGCCAGCAGCTCGGACAGGGGCGGTCAGCCC. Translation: CASSSDRGGQP. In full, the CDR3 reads CASSSDRGGQPQHF.

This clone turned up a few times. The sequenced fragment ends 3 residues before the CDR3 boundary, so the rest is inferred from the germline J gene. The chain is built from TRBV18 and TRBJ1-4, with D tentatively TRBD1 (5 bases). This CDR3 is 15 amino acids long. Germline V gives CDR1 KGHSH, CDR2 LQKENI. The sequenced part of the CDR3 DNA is TGTGCCAGCTCGGACGAATCCTCTGGGGCCAACGTA. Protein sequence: CASSDESSGANV. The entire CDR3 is CASSDESSGANVLFF. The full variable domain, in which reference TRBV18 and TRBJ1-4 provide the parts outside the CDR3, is NAGVMQNPRHLVRRRGQEARLRCSPMKGHSHVYWYRQLPEEGLKFMVYLQKENIIDESGMPKERFSAEFPKEGPSILRIQQVVRGDSAAYFCASSDESSGANVLFFGSGTQLSVL.

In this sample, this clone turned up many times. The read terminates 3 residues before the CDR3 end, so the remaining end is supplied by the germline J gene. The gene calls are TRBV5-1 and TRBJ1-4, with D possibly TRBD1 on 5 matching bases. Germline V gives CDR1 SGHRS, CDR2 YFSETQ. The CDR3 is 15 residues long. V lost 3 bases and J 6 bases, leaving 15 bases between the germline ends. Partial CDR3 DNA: TGCGCCAGCAGCTCTAGCGGGGGTAGTCATGAAAAA. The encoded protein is CASSSSGGSHEK. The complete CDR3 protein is CASSSSGGSHEKLFF. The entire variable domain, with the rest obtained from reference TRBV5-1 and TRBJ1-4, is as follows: KAGVTQTPRYLIKTRGQQVTLSCSPISGHRSVSWYQQTPGQGLQFLFEYFSETQRNKGNFPGRFSGRQFSNSRSEMNVSTLELGDSALYLCASSSSGGSHEKLFFGSGTQLSVL.

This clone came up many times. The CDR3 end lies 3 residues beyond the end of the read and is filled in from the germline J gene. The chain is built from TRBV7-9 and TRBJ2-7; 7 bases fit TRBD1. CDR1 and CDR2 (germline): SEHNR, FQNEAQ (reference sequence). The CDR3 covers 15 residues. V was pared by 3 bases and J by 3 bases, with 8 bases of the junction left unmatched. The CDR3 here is CASSFGRGKNYEQYF. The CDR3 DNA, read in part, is TGTGCCAGCAGCTTCGGCAGGGGGAAAAACTACGAG.